This TCR beta chain comes out of a study of metastatic and nonmetastatic thyroid tumors (dated by TCRdb to about 2020). In terms of the full investigation: Repertoires from peripheral blood and from tumor or nodule tissue samples of malignant and benign thyroid patients were compared.

Library preparation was by PCR. TCRdb lists the instrument as Illumina HiSeq 4000. High-throughput sequencing was used to profile the TCR beta-chain CDR3 region of each patient. As for how the authors treated the data: A classifier to discriminate distant-metastatic papillary thyroid cancer patients was built from CDR3 differences across clinicopathological groups. The Shannon index was used to assess repertoire diversity, and the Morisita-Horn index was used to assess tumor-blood repertoire similarity. The raw public reads went through TCRdb reprocessing: fastp at Q25, MiXCR clone calling, in-frame beta chains kept. What appears here as the V and J calls and clone size reflects TCRdb's work, not the paper's. The sample table lists about 14,000 clones, roughly 28% of them with a count of one. The ten largest clones represent 15% to 25% of the sample. Paper-wide results and their limitations: TCR beta diversity was reported as significantly higher in malignant tumors than in benign nodules, in both blood and tumor samples.

CDR3 length: 15 amino acids, cysteine to phenylalanine. CDR3 DNA is the only sequence kept; it has 45 bases, read in frame from the first base. Ends trimmed: V by 1 base, J by 8 bases; bases unmatched to a gene: 9. The germline V gene supplies CDR1 SGHRS and CDR2 YFSETQ. On this clone itself: Its cognate antigen has yet to be identified. No quality values exist for individual bases; no much larger clone is one base distant.

No treatment had been received by any patient before thyroid surgery. The study retrospectively analysed patient clinical samples collected from about 2012 to 2019 using T-cell receptor beta sequencing. The chain uses TRBV5-1 and TRBJ1-2, and 9 junctional nucleotides match TRBD1. Input material: tumor tissue. This clonotype was sampled from a female donor with papillary thyroid cancer or a benign thyroid nodule (not recorded which). Some clones in this sample may be carry-over from other donors' samples. The CDR3 region reads CASSLFPDRGGGYTF. At the DNA level, the sequence is TGCGCCAGCAGCTTGTTTCCGGACAGGGGCGGCGGCTACACCTTC. Where the CDR3 stops, the reference TRBV5-1 and TRBJ1-2 genes take over; the full variable domain is KAGVTQTPRYLIKTRGQQVTLSCSPISGHRSVSWYQQTPGQGLQFLFEYFSETQRNKGNFPGRFSGRQFSNSRSEMNVSTLELGDSALYLCASSLFPDRGGGYTFGSGTRLTVV.